Each of the 32 T cell receptor beta chains below was sequenced from the same sample in a study of CD4 T cells in relation to SARS-CoV-2 and coronaviruses. Generated by immunoSEQ multiplex PCR, the TCRdb table keeps only in-frame clones and is missing some. There are about 56,000 clones in the sample; 90% to 95% occur only once, and about 0.4% lies in the top ten. Sample: naive CD4+ T cells from PBMCs. The sample's subset: naive CD4+ T cells isolated by negative enrichment. The receptor set was obtained from an adult with COVID-19.

This chain uses TRBV5-1 with TRBJ1-1, with D possibly matching TRBD1 (5 bases). CDR3 size: 14 residues. Germline assignment: CDR1 SGHRS and CDR2 YFSETQ. V lost 4 bases to trimming and J lost 0 bases, with 10 bases between them. The CDR3 coding sequence is TGCGCCAGCAGCCCTGGACACATGAACACTGAAGCTTTCTTT. Translation gives CASSPGHMNTEAFF. The full variable domain, its missing parts supplied by reference TRBV5-1 and TRBJ1-1, is KAGVTQTPRYLIKTRGQQVTLSCSPISGHRSVSWYQQTPGQGLQFLFEYFSETQRNKGNFPGRFSGRQFSNSRSEMNVSTLELGDSALYLCASSPGHMNTEAFFGQGTRLTVV.

The chain combines TRBV5-1 with TRBJ2-7; TRBD2 matches 11 bases. CDR1 SGHRS and CDR2 YFSETQ come from the germline V gene. This CDR3 is 14 amino acids long. The ends lost 1 base at V and 7 bases at J; junction bases unmatched: 4. The CDR3 loop reads CASSLTSGSREQYF. As DNA, the CDR3 is TGCGCCAGCAGCTTGACTAGCGGGAGCCGTGAGCAGTACTTC.

The V and J genes are TRBV5-6 and TRBJ1-2; maybe TRBD1 (5 bases). The V end lost 2 bases, the J end lost 8 bases, and 19 bases lay between the germline ends. Germline values: CDR1 SGHDT, CDR2 YYEEEE. The CDR3 is made up of 15 amino acids. DNA of the CDR3: TGTGCCAGCAGCTTAGAGGGGACGGGAGCTCACGGCTACACCTTC. This sequence encodes CASSLEGTGAHGYTF.

CDR3 amino acids: CASSRGLAGVGEQFF. The CDR3 DNA is TGCGCCAGCAGCCGGGGACTAGCGGGAGTGGGGGAGCAGTTCTTC. The V gene is TRBV4-1, the J gene TRBJ2-1; 14 nucleotides match TRBD2. The V segment lost 4 bases and the J segment 10 bases; nucleotides outside the gene matches: 6. This CDR3 has 15 residues. Germline loops: CDR1 MGHRA, CDR2 YSYEKL.

This chain links TRBV4-3 with TRBJ1-1, with D possibly being TRBD1 (5 bases). V was pared by 2 bases and J by 4 bases, with 8 bases between. The CDR3 totals 13 residues. The germline gives CDR1 LGHNA, CDR2 YSLEER. The CDR3 region has the DNA TGCGCCAGCAGCCAAACAGGAAGCACTGAAGCTTTCTTT. Translating it yields CASSQTGSTEAFF.

The genes are TRBV7-9 and TRBJ2-2, with 7 nucleotides matching TRBD2. J gave up 4 bases and V 5 bases, and 4 bases lay outside the gene matches. The CDR3 extends over 14 amino acids. Germline lookup yields CDR1 SEHNR and CDR2 FQNEAQ (reference sequence). DNA of the CDR3: TGTGCCAGCAGCGAGGCGGGGGTCACCGGGGAGCTGTTTTTT. It translates to CASSEAGVTGELFF. Full variable domain (missing parts from reference TRBV7-9 and TRBJ2-2): DTGVSQNPRHKITKRGQNVTFRCDPISEHNRLYWYRQTLGQGPEFLTYFQNEAQLEKSRLLSDRFSAERPKGSFSTLEIQRTEQGDSAMYLCASSEAGVTGELFFGEGSRLTVL.

V gene TRBV30 combines with J gene TRBJ1-5; D uncertain. V was trimmed by 0 bases and J by 1 base, leaving 4 bases between them. Germline CDR1 GTSNPN, CDR2 SVGIG (reference sequence). The CDR3 has 13 residues. CDR3 region: CAWSVQSNQPQHF. For the CDR3, the DNA is TGTGCCTGGAGTGTACAGAGCAATCAGCCCCAGCATTTT.

The chain recombines TRBV2 with TRBJ2-3, with 9 bases lining up with TRBD2. Germline V CDR1 and CDR2: SNHLY, FYNNEI. The CDR3 extends over 14 amino acids. The V gene end was trimmed by 10 bases and the J gene end by 0 bases; junction bases not matched to a gene: 5. The CDR3 nucleotides are TGTGCCACGGCTAGCGGGGCTAGCACAGATACGCAGTATTTT. This sequence encodes CATASGASTDTQYF.

The V call is TRBV6-2 or TRBV6-3, the J call TRBJ2-5; D might be TRBD1 (5 bases). V lost 6 bases, J lost 5 bases, and 19 bases lay in between. Looked up from germline, CDR1 is MNHEY and CDR2 is SVGEGT. The CDR3 has 15 amino acids. Here the CDR3 DNA reads TGTGCCAGCAGCCGTACAACAGGATCAGGCGAGACCCAGTACTTC. Translating it yields CASSRTTGSGETQYF.

This rearrangement joins TRBV28 to TRBJ2-7; TRBD2 matches 15 bases. The CDR3 runs 16 residues. CDR1 MDHEN and CDR2 SYDVKM come from the germline V gene. The junction had 1 base not matched to a gene; V was cut back by 0 bases and J by 4 bases. Here the CDR3 reads CASSLWGTSGRYEQYF. DNA of the CDR3: TGTGCCAGCAGTTTATGGGGGACTAGCGGGAGGTACGAGCAGTACTTC.

V and J are TRBV21-1 and TRBJ1-2; the listed D gene, TRBD1, was not tested against the DNA. TRBV21-1 is marked as a pseudogene. CDR3 length: 16 residues. The CDR3 protein is CASSNDPQGWGLGYTF. The CDR3 coding sequence is TGTGCCAGCAGCAACGACCCACAGGGTTGGGGCCTCGGCTACACCTTC.

This chain joins TRBV6-6 and TRBJ2-1, with D hard to call. Germline CDR1 and CDR2: MNHNY and SVGAGI (reference sequence). Trimming stripped 4 bases from V and 5 bases from J, with 15 bases between. CDR3 length equals 15 residues. The CDR3 here is CASSLLDVRDNEQFF. The DNA for the CDR3 is TGTGCCAGCAGTTTACTCGATGTTCGGGACAATGAGCAGTTCTTC.

This chain uses TRBV10-3 with TRBJ1-2, with 9 bases identical to TRBD1. The CDR3 consists of 14 residues. V gave up 11 bases and J gave up 7 bases; unmatched junction bases: 14. Germline V CDR1 and CDR2: ENHRY, SYGVKD. The CDR3 bases are TGTGCCTCGACGAACCGGGACAGGGTCAGTGGCTACACCTTC. Its protein product is CASTNRDRVSGYTF.

V usage is TRBV11-1 and J usage is TRBJ1-2; tentatively, D is TRBD1 (6 bases). The CDR3 runs to 14 residues. Per germline, CDR1 SGHAT and CDR2 FQDESV (reference sequence). V gave up 4 bases and J gave up 13 bases, with 22 bases separating them. DNA of the CDR3: TGTGCCAGCAGCTCACCGACAGGTCCTTCGATTCGCACCTTC. Its translation is CASSSPTGPSIRTF.

The chain has TRBV3-1 (or the pseudogene TRBV3-2) and TRBJ2-3; no reliable D call. CDR1 is LGHDT and CDR2 is YNNKEL in the germline V gene (reference sequence). V lost 5 bases and J lost 1, with 7 bases in between. The CDR3 covers 13 residues. CDR3 bases: TGTGCCAGCAGCTCTTCAGGCACAGATACGCAGTATTTT. Protein: CASSSSGTDTQYF.

The chain couples TRBV6-1 to TRBJ1-1; D ambiguous. Germline CDR1 and CDR2: MNHNS and SASEGT. The CDR3 length is 15 residues. Between the trimmed V and J ends, which lost 0 bases and 2 bases, there was a span of 10 bases. CDR3 DNA: TGTGCCAGCAGTGAAGCGGACGGCCCCAACACTGAAGCTTTCTTT. Its translation: CASSEADGPNTEAFF.

This chain links TRBV11-2 with TRBJ1-1; TRBD1 agrees at 8 bases. V trimming: 5 bases; J trimming: 1 base; junction bases outside the gene matches: 9. Germline V lookup: CDR1 SGHAT, CDR2 FQNNGV. CDR3 length: 16 amino acids. Here the CDR3 reads CASSPGQGMPNTEAFF. CDR3 in DNA: TGTGCCAGCAGCCCCGGACAGGGAATGCCGAACACTGAAGCTTTCTTT.

The chain employs TRBV6-5 and TRBJ2-7; the match to TRBD2 covers 13 bases. Germline values: CDR1 MNHEY, CDR2 SVGAGI. The CDR3 has 15 residues. The ends lost 5 bases at V and 3 bases at J; junction bases unmatched: 4. CDR3 sequence reads: CASSTRLAGGYEQYF. The CDR3 DNA reads TGTGCCAGCAGTACAAGACTAGCGGGGGGCTACGAGCAGTACTTC.

The table lists this clone with a count of one. This chain connects TRBV10-3 to TRBJ2-2; D may match TRBD1 or TRBD2 (6 bases each). The CDR3 sequence is 16 residues long. Trimming stripped 0 bases from V and 6 bases from J, with 14 bases between. Germline CDR1 is ENHRY and CDR2 is SYGVKD. This CDR3 reads CAISESLGGAAGELFF. CDR3 DNA sequence: TGTGCCATCAGTGAGTCGTTGGGGGGCGCGGCCGGGGAGCTGTTTTTT.

V gene TRBV6-2 or TRBV6-3 combines with J gene TRBJ2-7; possibly TRBD2 for D (6 bases). CDR1 and CDR2 (germline): MNHEY, SVGEGT. The CDR3 sequence is 11 residues long. V dropped 6 bases and J dropped 6 bases, with 9 bases sitting between them. CDR3 sequence reads: CASSHGGEQYF. CDR3 bases: TGTGCCAGCAGCCACGGGGGCGAGCAGTACTTC.

The chain uses TRBV5-4 and TRBJ2-5; no reliable D call. This CDR3 has 14 amino acids. Germline V gene lookup returns CDR1 SGHNT and CDR2 YYREEE (reference sequence). Trimming stripped 0 bases from V and 1 base from J, with 7 bases between. CDR3 loop: CASSLGTFQETQYF. DNA of the CDR3: TGTGCCAGCAGCTTGGGGACCTTCCAAGAGACCCAGTACTTC. Looking up the rest from reference TRBV5-4 and TRBJ2-5 gives the full variable domain: ETGVTQSPTHLIKTRGQQVTLRCSSQSGHNTVSWYQQALGQGPQFIFQYYREEENGRGNFPPRFSGLQFPNYSSELNVNALELDDSALYLCASSLGTFQETQYFGPGTRLLVL.

The chain recombines TRBV10-3 with TRBJ2-7, with D perhaps TRBD2 (5 bases). Germline V gene data show CDR1 as ENHRY and CDR2 as SYGVKD. The CDR3 covers 14 residues. V gave up 5 bases and J gave up 0 bases, with 11 bases separating them. CDR3 sequence reads: CAISSTTSSYEQYF. CDR3 in DNA: TGTGCCATCAGTTCCACTACTAGCTCCTACGAGCAGTACTTC.

V usage is TRBV9 and J usage is TRBJ2-2, with TRBD2 as a possible D gene (5 bases). The germline gives CDR1 SGDLS, CDR2 YYNGEE. CDR3 size: 16 residues. Trimming removed 0 bases at V and 3 bases at J, with 12 bases between. This CDR3 is CASSVDVGVHTGELFF. The CDR3, as DNA: TGTGCCAGCAGCGTAGATGTGGGAGTACACACCGGGGAGCTGTTTTTT.

The CDR3 sequence is CASSSDRSNYEQYF. CDR3 in DNA: TGTGCCAGCAGTTCGGACAGATCAAACTACGAGCAGTACTTC. The V gene is TRBV2, the J gene TRBJ2-7; TRBD1 might be the D (6 bases). Per germline, CDR1 SNHLY and CDR2 FYNNEI. Trimming removed 5 bases from V and 3 bases from J, with 14 bases in between. CDR3 length equals 14 residues.

In DNA form, the CDR3 reads TGTGCCTGGAGTACCGGGACCACCGGTGAGCAGTTCTTC. Translating it yields CAWSTGTTGEQFF. The rearrangement joins TRBV30 to TRBJ2-1, with D perhaps given as TRBD1 or TRBD2 (5 bases each). CDR1 is GTSNPN and CDR2 is SVGIG in the germline V gene (reference sequence). The V and J ends lost 2 bases and 9 bases respectively, with 14 bases between them. There are 13 residues in the CDR3.

The chain has TRBV3-1 (or the pseudogene TRBV3-2) and TRBJ2-1; D call uncertain. V lost 0 bases to trimming and J lost 13 bases, with 7 bases between them. This CDR3 region has 11 residues. Germline CDR1 LGHDT, CDR2 YNNKEL (reference sequence). In DNA form, the CDR3 reads TGTGCCAGCAGCCAAGAGGGTGGCCAGTTCTTC. The encoded protein is CASSQEGGQFF.

The J gene is TRBJ2-1, the V gene TRBV30; 12 bases line up with TRBD2. V shed 3 bases, J shed 9 bases, and the junction held 9 bases outside the gene matches. The CDR3 totals 15 residues. Germline CDR1 is GTSNPN and CDR2 is SVGIG (reference sequence). The CDR3 region is CAWSAFTSGRSEQFF. CDR3 sequence (DNA): TGTGCCTGGAGCGCCTTTACTAGCGGGAGGAGTGAGCAGTTCTTC.

The chain recombines TRBV10-3 with TRBJ2-1; 11 nucleotides agree with TRBD2. CDR3 length: 17 amino acids. Trimming took 6 bases from V and 2 from J; bases not matched to a gene: 9. Germline V gene lookup returns CDR1 ENHRY and CDR2 SYGVKD. The CDR3 sequence is CAIRGTSGDQTYNEQFF. In nucleotides, the CDR3 is TGTGCCATCAGGGGGACTAGCGGAGACCAAACCTACAATGAGCAGTTCTTC.

The V gene is TRBV7-9, the J gene TRBJ2-7; no clear D. The CDR3 is 17 amino acids. V was clipped by 2 bases and J by 2 bases, with 19 bases between them. From germline, CDR1 is SEHNR and CDR2 FQNEAQ (reference sequence). The CDR3 coding sequence is TGTGCCAGCAGCTTATTGCGCCTTAAGGCGGCACCCTACGAGCAGTACTTC. Amino acids: CASSLLRLKAAPYEQYF.

The chain combines TRBV4-2 with TRBJ2-1; the D gene is possibly TRBD2 (5 bases). Trimming stripped 1 base from V and 1 base from J, with 8 bases between. The CDR3 loop spans 15 amino acids. Germline loops: CDR1 LGHNA, CDR2 YNFKEQ. In nucleotides, the CDR3 is TGTGCCAGCAGCCAAGTCGGGGTTTCCTACAATGAGCAGTTCTTC. Its protein is CASSQVGVSYNEQFF.

The CDR3 sequence: CASSEPRARPYNEQFF. For the CDR3, the DNA is TGTGCCAGCAGCGAGCCCCGGGCCCGACCTTACAATGAGCAGTTCTTC. V usage is TRBV7-8 and J usage is TRBJ2-1; D uncertain. CDR1 and CDR2 from the germline V gene are SGHVS and FQNEAQ. The V end was cut by 5 bases, the J end by 4 bases, with 18 bases between. The CDR3 runs to 16 residues.

The V and J genes are TRBV4-1 and TRBJ2-5, with TRBD1 matching over 8 bases. After removal of 0 bases from V and 5 bases from J, the junction contained 11 bases not matched to a gene. Germline CDR1 MGHRA, CDR2 YSYEKL. The length of the CDR3 is 17 residues. CDR3 coding DNA: TGCGCCAGCAGCCAAGATCTTCTCAGGGGGCTGGGGGAGACCCAGTACTTC. Its translation: CASSQDLLRGLGETQYF.